The next 24 T cell receptor beta chains were all read from a single sample in a study of T cell responses to AZD1222 COVID-19 vaccine. Produced via immunoSEQ multiplex PCR; TCRdb's table is partial and in-frame only. The repertoire holds more than 100,000 clones, with 92% as singletons. The sequencing used peripheral blood, collected on day 0 of AZD1222 vaccination. All receptors derive from an adult in good health.

The chain employs TRBV11-2 and TRBJ2-3, with D perhaps matching TRBD2 (6 bases). The CDR3 covers 14 residues. CDR1 and CDR2 (germline): SGHAT, FQNNGV. V was shortened by 3 bases and J by 2 bases, with 9 bases between the two germline ends. The CDR3 DNA is TGTGCCAGCAGCTTCCGGGACTCCACAGATACGCAGTATTTT. It translates to CASSFRDSTDTQYF.

Comments on this clone: Mismatch with germline at one junction end may stem from a read error. The chain employs TRBV30 and TRBJ2-1, with 7 bases lining up with TRBD1. This CDR3 has 11 amino acids. Germline V lookup: CDR1 GTSNPN, CDR2 SVGIG (reference sequence). The CDR3 is CAWSVRTGPLF. CDR3 in DNA: TGTGCCTGGAGTGTGCGGACAGGCCCCCTCTTC.

V is TRBV5-1 and J is TRBJ2-5; possible D gene TRBD2, 7 bases. The V gene's germline CDR1 is SGHRS and CDR2 YFSETQ. V was clipped by 0 bases and J by 7 bases, with 19 bases between them. This CDR3 contains 16 residues. The CDR3 spells CASSLEVGGGRPTQYF. The CDR3 nucleotides read TGCGCCAGCAGCTTGGAAGTAGGGGGGGGACGTCCGACCCAGTACTTC.

The rearrangement joins TRBV3-1 (or the pseudogene TRBV3-2) to TRBJ1-4; weak D call: TRBD1 (5 bases). Germline assignment: CDR1 LGHDT and CDR2 YNNKEL (reference sequence). Trimming pared 3 bases from V and 0 bases from J, leaving 11 bases between. This CDR3 comprises 16 residues. CDR3 region: CASSHLAGTTNEKLFF. CDR3 DNA: TGTGCCAGCAGCCACCTCGCAGGGACAACTAATGAAAAACTGTTTTTT.

This chain uses TRBV5-1 with TRBJ1-1, with a weak D call TRBD1 (5 bases). The CDR3 is made up of 15 amino acids. V dropped 0 bases and J dropped 4 bases, with 13 bases sitting between them. Germline loops: CDR1 SGHRS, CDR2 YFSETQ. CDR3 amino acids: CASSLAIGAATEAFF. The CDR3, as DNA: TGCGCCAGCAGCTTGGCTATCGGGGCGGCCACTGAAGCTTTCTTT.

The chain combines TRBV12-3 or TRBV12-4 with TRBJ1-1; no reliable D call. Between the trimmed V and J ends, which lost 2 bases and 3 bases, there was a span of 7 bases. The CDR3 contains 13 residues. The CDR3 DNA follows: TGTGCCAGCAGTTTATCGAGGGACACTGAAGCTTTCTTT. This codes for CASSLSRDTEAFF.

The rearrangement links TRBV11-3 to TRBJ1-5, with a tentative D call TRBD1 (6 bases). Germline-derived CDR1 and CDR2 are SGHNT and YENEEA. Between the trimmed V and J ends, which lost 5 bases and 1 base, there was a span of 18 bases. The CDR3 covers 17 residues. CDR3 in DNA: TGTGCCAGCAGCCCCGATGAGGGACAAGGAAGCAATCAGCCCCAGCATTTT. Its protein product is CASSPDEGQGSNQPQHF.

The J gene is TRBJ2-7, the V gene TRBV19; D remains unclear. Per the germline V gene, CDR1 is LNHDA and CDR2 is SQIVND (reference sequence). Deletions cut 1 base from V and 4 bases from J, with 23 bases between. CDR3 length equals 18 residues. DNA for the CDR3: TGTGCCAGTAGTATAGCTGGCGCGGTACCCTTAGATTCTTACGAGCAGTACGTC. This encodes CASSIAGAVPLDSYEQYV.

The chain employs TRBV3-1 (or the pseudogene TRBV3-2) and TRBJ1-1; 8 bases are a match to TRBD1. Germline V CDR1 and CDR2: LGHDT, YNNKEL (reference sequence). CDR3 length equals 15 residues. Trimming took 1 base from V and 5 from J; bases not matched to a gene: 6. The CDR3 loop is CASSQGSGGRTEAFF. The CDR3 DNA follows: TGTGCCAGCAGCCAAGGGTCAGGGGGCCGAACTGAAGCTTTCTTT.

The count of this clone is one. The V call is TRBV6-2 or TRBV6-3, the J call TRBJ2-7; 7 nucleotides match TRBD1. V shed 4 bases, J shed 7 bases, and the junction held 7 bases outside the gene matches. The length of the CDR3 is 13 residues. Germline values: CDR1 MNHEY, CDR2 SVGEGT. CDR3 protein: CASSFDRVGEQYV. CDR3 sequence (DNA): TGTGCCAGCAGTTTTGACAGGGTGGGGGAGCAGTACGTC.

This clone has just a few counts. This sequence joins TRBV19 and TRBJ2-3; D not resolved. V lost 3 bases to trimming and J lost 2 bases, with 12 bases between them. The CDR3 length is 15 residues. CDR1 is LNHDA, CDR2 SQIVND, per germline (reference sequence). The CDR3 reads CASSMLARNTDTQYF. The CDR3 region has the DNA TGTGCCAGTAGTATGCTGGCGCGGAACACAGATACGCAGTATTTT. Filled out from reference TRBV19 and TRBJ2-3, the complete variable domain reads DGGITQSPKYLFRKEGQNVTLSCEQNLNHDAMYWYRQDPGQGLRLIYYSQIVNDFQKGDIAEGYSVSREKKESFPLTVTSAQKNPTAFYLCASSMLARNTDTQYFGPGTRLTVL.

The chain recombines TRBV30 with TRBJ1-1; 8 bases map to TRBD1. Germline CDR1 reads GTSNPN; CDR2 reads SVGIG (reference sequence). With V trimmed by 2 bases and J by 4 bases, 3 bases remained unmatched. This CDR3 has 13 amino acids. The CDR3 region is CAWSWQGATEAFF. As DNA, the CDR3 is TGTGCCTGGAGTTGGCAGGGGGCCACTGAAGCTTTCTTT.

The chain is built from TRBV2 and TRBJ2-2, with TRBD2 as a possible D gene (6 bases). Germline lookup yields CDR1 SNHLY and CDR2 FYNNEI. This CDR3 is built from 18 residues. V lost 2 bases, J lost 5 bases, and 21 bases lay in between. The CDR3, as DNA: TGTGCCAGCAGTGAATCCTGGGCTAGCGTTAGTATTACCGGGGAGCTGTTTTTT. Amino acid sequence: CASSESWASVSITGELFF.

This rearrangement joins TRBV18 to TRBJ2-3, with D maybe TRBD1 (6 bases). This CDR3 has 18 residues. V was shortened by 3 bases and J by 1 base, with 20 bases between the two germline ends. Looked up from germline, CDR1 is KGHSH and CDR2 is LQKENI. DNA for the CDR3: TGTGCCAGCTCACCGCTTATGAGGAACAGGGCCCGCACAGATACGCAGTATTTT. As protein: CASSPLMRNRARTDTQYF.

The CDR3 DNA is TGTGCCAGCTCACCGACTAGTAGCCCCGAGACCCAGTACTTC. Amino acid sequence: CASSPTSSPETQYF. The rearrangement uses TRBV18 and TRBJ2-5; possibly TRBD2 for D (6 bases). The V end lost 3 bases, the J end lost 5 bases, and 13 bases lay between the germline ends. The CDR3 totals 14 residues. Germline V gene sequence: CDR1 KGHSH, CDR2 LQKENI.

The chain couples TRBV7-2 to TRBJ1-5; weak D call: TRBD1 (5 bases). CDR3 length: 13 amino acids. The V gene lost 5 bases and the J gene lost 5 bases, with 10 bases spanning the gap. Germline lookup yields CDR1 SGHTA and CDR2 FQGNSA. The chain's CDR3 is CASSPSRDQPQHF. The CDR3 DNA reads as TGTGCCAGCAGCCCAAGCAGGGATCAGCCCCAGCATTTT.

CDR3 protein: CASSPRMNTEAFF. The DNA for the CDR3 is TGTGCCAGCAGCCCCCGTATGAACACTGAAGCTTTCTTT. The chain employs TRBV7-2 and TRBJ1-1; D not certain. The CDR3 consists of 13 residues. From germline, CDR1 is SGHTA and CDR2 FQGNSA. Trimming cost V 5 bases and J 0 bases, with 7 bases left between them.

CDR3 sequence: CASSPKRQTEKLFF. CDR3 sequence (DNA): TGTGCCAGCAGCCCCAAGCGACAGACAGAAAAACTGTTTTTT. The gene calls are TRBV7-9 and TRBJ1-4; tentative D call: TRBD1 (5 bases). Germline V lookup: CDR1 SEHNR, CDR2 FQNEAQ (reference sequence). The CDR3 contains 14 residues. V was shortened by 5 bases and J by 8 bases, with 15 bases between the two germline ends. The full variable domain, rest sourced from reference TRBV7-9 and TRBJ1-4, is DTGVSQNPRHKITKRGQNVTFRCDPISEHNRLYWYRQTLGQGPEFLTYFQNEAQLEKSRLLSDRFSAERPKGSFSTLEIQRTEQGDSAMYLCASSPKRQTEKLFFGSGTQLSVL.

The V gene is TRBV9, the J gene TRBJ1-6; D is unclear. The CDR3 extends over 14 amino acids. V shed 3 bases and J shed 8 bases, with 12 bases lying between them. Germline CDR1 SGDLS, CDR2 YYNGEE. Written as DNA, the CDR3 is TGTGCCAGCAGCGGTCAGGAGAGGGATTCACCCCTCCACTTT. As protein: CASSGQERDSPLHF.

V usage is TRBV25-1 and J usage is TRBJ1-4; no firm D call. V lost 3 bases and J 8 bases, leaving 4 bases between the germline ends. The CDR3 consists of 11 residues. Germline V gene lookup returns CDR1 MGHDK and CDR2 SYGVNS. The CDR3 sequence: CASSDREKLFF. The CDR3 coding sequence is TGTGCCAGCAGTGACAGGGAAAAACTGTTTTTT.

V usage is TRBV6-5 and J usage is TRBJ2-1; D unclear. V was pared by 0 bases and J by 4 bases, with 7 bases between. CDR3 length: 14 residues. Looked up from germline, CDR1 is MNHEY and CDR2 is SVGAGI. For the CDR3, the DNA is TGTGCCAGCAGTTACTCGATTGGATACAATGAGCAGTTCTTC. It specifies CASSYSIGYNEQFF.

This chain uses TRBV6-2 or TRBV6-3 with TRBJ2-3, with D unresolved. Trimming removed 2 bases at V and 0 bases at J, with 9 bases between. CDR1 and CDR2 from the germline V gene are MNHEY and SVGEGT. The length of the CDR3 is 15 residues. CDR3 residues: CASSYVGPSTDTQYF. The CDR3 DNA reads TGTGCCAGCAGTTACGTCGGACCTAGCACAGATACGCAGTATTTT.

The chain has TRBV7-6 and TRBJ2-5, with 7 bases aligning to TRBD2. CDR1 is SGHVS and CDR2 is FNYEAQ in the germline V gene. V was clipped by 4 bases and J by 2 bases; unmatched bases: 13. The CDR3 sequence is 17 residues long. The CDR3 region is CASSSPWGSGLQETQYF. The DNA of the CDR3 is TGTGCCAGCAGCTCCCCTTGGGGTAGCGGGTTGCAAGAGACCCAGTACTTC.

The chain is built from TRBV30 and TRBJ2-3; TRBD2 aligns across 11 bases. Germline V gene lookup returns CDR1 GTSNPN and CDR2 SVGIG (reference sequence). This CDR3 spans 16 amino acids. Unmatched junction bases numbered 8, after V lost 4 bases and J lost 2 bases. CDR3 nucleotides: TGTGCCTGGAAACCCCTAGCGGGGGGCCTCACAGATACGCAGTATTTT. Encoded protein: CAWKPLAGGLTDTQYF.